Below are 17 T cell receptor beta chains sequenced from a single sample in a study of cytomegalovirus exposure and HLA in healthy donors. 13 Jbeta primers and 60 Vbeta primers were used for the PCR. Repertoires were generated with immunoSEQ multiplex PCR, while TCRdb's copy carries only in-frame clones and drops some. The table includes 90,000 to 120,000 clones, around 76% detected once. Input material: PBMCs. The receptor source for this set is a man aged 25-45 years in good health and CMV-seropositive.

The chain links TRBV6-1 to TRBJ2-3; 10 bases fit TRBD2. From germline, CDR1 is MNHNS and CDR2 SASEGT. With V trimmed by 6 bases and J by 0 bases, 12 bases remained unmatched. The CDR3 is 18 residues long. DNA of the CDR3: TGTGCCAGCAGAGAACTAGCGGGGAAATTGTCTAGCACAGATACGCAGTATTTT. It translates to CASRELAGKLSSTDTQYF.

The rearrangement joins TRBV7-3 to TRBJ2-1; TRBD2 matches at 7 bases. V was clipped by 4 bases and J by 6 bases; unmatched bases: 15. CDR3 length: 17 residues. Germline loops: CDR1 SGHTA, CDR2 FQGTGA. The CDR3 DNA sequence: TGTGCCAGCAGCTCCGCCCTGGGCGGGGGTTCTAGCAATGAGCAGTTCTTC. Amino acid sequence: CASSSALGGGSSNEQFF.

CDR3 sequence (DNA): TGCGCCAGCAGCGTCGGACAGGGGAACTATGGCTACACCTTC. It translates to CASSVGQGNYGYTF. The chain combines TRBV5-1 with TRBJ1-2, with 9 nucleotides matching TRBD1. Germline V lookup: CDR1 SGHRS, CDR2 YFSETQ. V trimming: 4 bases; J trimming: 2 bases; junction bases outside the gene matches: 3. The CDR3 consists of 14 residues.

The chain is built from TRBV5-6 and TRBJ2-2; D might be TRBD1 (6 bases). Germline CDR1 and CDR2: SGHDT and YYEEEE. Trimming removed 0 bases at V and 5 bases at J, with 14 bases between. This CDR3 contains 16 residues. The CDR3 DNA reads as TGTGCCAGCAGCTTGGGTGCAGGGGTAAAGACCGGGGAGCTGTTTTTT. It codes for CASSLGAGVKTGELFF.

This chain joins TRBV5-1 and TRBJ1-2; D possibly corresponds to TRBD1 (6 bases). This CDR3 comprises 18 residues. The V end lost 0 bases, the J end lost 1 base, and 19 bases lay between the germline ends. Germline V lookup: CDR1 SGHRS, CDR2 YFSETQ. CDR3 nucleotides: TGCGCCAGCAGCTTGGGGTACACAGGGTCCGTGTATAACTATGGCTACACCTTC. Its translation: CASSLGYTGSVYNYGYTF.

The rearrangement joins TRBV4-1 to TRBJ1-2; D not certain. V gave up 0 bases and J gave up 3 bases, with 11 bases separating them. The CDR3 runs 15 residues. Germline CDR1 reads MGHRA; CDR2 reads YSYEKL. In DNA, the CDR3 is TGCGCCAGCAGCCAAGAAGCCTTTCTTCACTATGGCTACACCTTC. This encodes CASSQEAFLHYGYTF.

CDR3 sequence: CASSLEGAAFF. The CDR3 DNA follows: TGCGCCAGCAGCTTGGAAGGAGCGGCTTTCTTT. This rearrangement joins TRBV5-1 to TRBJ1-1; D uncertain. CDR1 and CDR2 from the germline V gene are SGHRS and YFSETQ. This CDR3 spans 11 amino acids. Trimming shortened V by 0 bases and J by 11 bases, and 8 bases separated the two germline ends.

This chain joins TRBV10-3 and TRBJ1-3; no firm D call. CDR3 length: 14 amino acids. CDR1 and CDR2 (germline): ENHRY, SYGVKD. V was pared by 3 bases and J by 7 bases, with 13 bases between. The DNA for the CDR3 is TGTGCCATCAGTGAACCGCGGGGTCCGAACACCATATATTTT. It specifies CAISEPRGPNTIYF.

The CDR3 loop is CASSEPGQGRSPLHF. CDR3 bases: TGTGCCAGCAGTGAACCGGGACAGGGACGTTCACCCCTCCACTTT. This sequence joins TRBV6-4 and TRBJ1-6; 9 nucleotides match TRBD1. There are 15 residues in the CDR3. Trimming at V came to 3 bases and at J to 9 bases, leaving 6 bases not matched to a gene. Germline CDR1 MRHNA, CDR2 SNTAGT.

This clone was seen a single time. The V gene is TRBV5-4, the J gene TRBJ1-2, with D possibly being TRBD1 (5 bases). The V and J ends lost 0 bases and 7 bases respectively, with 13 bases between them. CDR3 length equals 14 residues. Germline V gene data show CDR1 as SGHNT and CDR2 as YYREEE (reference sequence). CDR3 in amino acids: CASSLEGQGRGYTF. CDR3 in DNA: TGTGCCAGCAGCTTGGAGGGGCAGGGTCGTGGCTACACCTTC.

The V call is TRBV6-4, the J call TRBJ1-4; 7 positions match TRBD1. Germline V lookup: CDR1 MRHNA, CDR2 SNTAGT. The V segment lost 5 bases and the J segment 0 bases; nucleotides outside the gene matches: 6. This CDR3 has 16 amino acids. Here the CDR3 DNA reads TGTGCCAGCAGTACCGGGACAGCTGCAACTAATGAAAAACTGTTTTTT. As protein: CASSTGTAATNEKLFF.

The chain is built from TRBV11-3 and TRBJ2-1; tentative D call: TRBD1 (6 bases). The ends were cut back, 1 base at V and 7 bases at J, with 17 bases in the middle. The V gene's germline CDR1 is SGHNT and CDR2 YENEEA. CDR3 length: 16 residues. CDR3: CASSLVPGVVQNEQFF. The CDR3, as DNA: TGTGCCAGCAGCTTAGTCCCAGGGGTTGTTCAAAATGAGCAGTTCTTC.

The chain recombines TRBV6-1 with TRBJ2-5; TRBD2 might be the D (7 bases). Germline V gene sequence: CDR1 MNHNS, CDR2 SASEGT. The CDR3 has 14 amino acids. The V end lost 7 bases, the J end lost 5 bases, and 17 bases lay between the germline ends. Here the CDR3 DNA reads TGTGCCAGCACCGTGGGGGGGGCGGGGGAGACCCAGTACTTC. This encodes CASTVGGAGETQYF.

The V gene is TRBV2, the J gene TRBJ2-7; 9 nucleotides line up with TRBD1. Trimming at V came to 7 bases and at J to 3 bases, leaving 7 bases not matched to a gene. CDR3 length: 14 amino acids. CDR1 SNHLY and CDR2 FYNNEI come from the germline V gene. CDR3 residues: CASTEGQGIYEQYF. DNA for the CDR3: TGTGCCAGCACAGAAGGACAGGGGATCTACGAGCAGTACTTC.

DNA of the CDR3: TGTGCCAGTAGAAATACAGGGGTTAGCAATCAGCCCCAGCATTTT. Translated, it gives CASRNTGVSNQPQHF. The chain couples TRBV19 to TRBJ1-5; TRBD1 agrees at 7 bases. With V trimmed by 6 bases and J by 0 bases, 5 bases remained unmatched. The germline gives CDR1 LNHDA, CDR2 SQIVND (reference sequence). CDR3 length: 15 residues.

This clone was counted only a few times. The gene calls are TRBV4-1 and TRBJ1-5; 8 nucleotides agree with TRBD1. V trimming: 4 bases; J trimming: 5 bases; junction bases outside the gene matches: 4. Germline V gives CDR1 MGHRA, CDR2 YSYEKL. This CDR3 spans 14 amino acids. CDR3 nucleotides: TGCGCCAGCAGCCTAAACAGGGGGGATCAGCCCCAGCATTTT. Protein sequence: CASSLNRGDQPQHF.

This clone appeared a single time. The chain joins TRBV10-3 to TRBJ1-2, with 8 positions matching TRBD1. Trimming at V came to 6 bases and at J to 8 bases, leaving 17 bases not matched to a gene. The CDR3 runs to 16 residues. Germline lookup yields CDR1 ENHRY and CDR2 SYGVKD. The CDR3 bases are TGTGCCATCAGCCCTCAGGGGGCGCGGTTTGATCGGGGCTACACCTTC. It translates to CAISPQGARFDRGYTF.